Listed below are T cell receptor beta chains from one sample, sequenced in a study of tumor-infiltrating lymphocytes in primary liver carcinoma. TCRdb independently ran MiXCR on the multiplex PCR reads; one entry per CDR3 protein. This table has about 350,000 distinct CDR3 sequences, roughly 61% appearing once. Sequenced input: peripheral blood. The source is a man between 40 and 49 years old with primary liver carcinoma and hepatitis B virus infection. The CDR3 runs from the conserved cysteine through the conserved F or W. The order of the fields is clone size, J gene, V gene, D gene, CDR3 protein, CDR3 DNA. A D gene is named only where the DNA matches it firmly. Clone size is given for some rows only: seen once, a few or many times, or a class if the clone is expanded.

abundance: few; j_gene: TRBJ1-2; v_gene: TRBV28; d_gene: .; CDR3aa: CASSLGTSYGYTF; CDR3nt: TGTGCCAGCAGTTTAGGGACGAGCTATGGCTACACCTTC
abundance: many; j_gene: TRBJ1-6; v_gene: TRBV6-6; d_gene: .; CDR3aa: CASSRAANNNSPLHF; CDR3nt: TGTGCCAGCAGCAGAGCTGCAAACAATAATTCACCCCTCCACTTT
abundance: .; j_gene: TRBJ2-1; v_gene: TRBV6-1; d_gene: TRBD2; CDR3aa: CASSKGLASGSSYNEQFF; CDR3nt: TGTGCCAGCAGTAAGGGACTAGCTTCCGGAAGCTCCTACAATGAGCAGTTCTTC
abundance: .; j_gene: TRBJ2-6; v_gene: TRBV14; d_gene: .; CDR3aa: CASSQDFRNLPPGANVLTF; CDR3nt: TGTGCCAGCAGCCAAGATTTTCGGAACTTACCGCCTGGGGCCAACGTCCTGACTTTC
abundance: .; j_gene: TRBJ1-1; v_gene: TRBV12-3/TRBV12-4; d_gene: .; CDR3aa: CASSPGESKNTEAFF; CDR3nt: TGTGCCAGCAGTCCAGGGGAGTCCAAGAACACTGAAGCTTTCTTT
abundance: .; j_gene: TRBJ2-5; v_gene: TRBV7-9; d_gene: .; CDR3aa: CASSGGLAGTQETQYF; CDR3nt: TGTGCCAGCAGCGGGGGACTGGCTGGGACTCAAGAGACCCAGTACTTC
abundance: few; j_gene: TRBJ2-7; v_gene: TRBV28; d_gene: .; CDR3aa: CASSTSTHEQYF; CDR3nt: TGTGCCAGTTCCACTAGCACCCACGAGCAGTACTTC
abundance: .; j_gene: TRBJ2-7; v_gene: TRBV11-2; d_gene: .; CDR3aa: CASGFEQGGYEQYF; CDR3nt: TGTGCCAGCGGCTTTGAACAGGGTGGCTACGAGCAGTACTTC
abundance: .; j_gene: TRBJ1-5; v_gene: TRBV1; d_gene: .; CDR3aa: CTSSQPSGTGASLSNQPQHF; CDR3nt: TGCACCAGCAGCCAACCCTCCGGGACAGGGGCGTCCCTTAGCAATCAGCCCCAGCATTTT
abundance: .; j_gene: TRBJ2-7; v_gene: TRBV6-2/TRBV6-3; d_gene: .; CDR3aa: CASSPNPESYEQYF; CDR3nt: TGTGCCAGCAGTCCCAATCCGGAGTCCTACGAGCAGTACTTC
abundance: once; j_gene: TRBJ2-7; v_gene: TRBV6-6; d_gene: .; CDR3aa: CASSYLRDILKTYKQYF; CDR3nt: TGTGCCAGTAGTTACCTTCGGGACATCCTCAAAACCTACAAGCAGTACTTC
abundance: few; j_gene: TRBJ2-7; v_gene: TRBV6-1; d_gene: .; CDR3aa: CASSERASRGRYF; CDR3nt: TGTGCCAGCAGTGAACGGGCGTCCCGGGGTCGATACTTC
abundance: .; j_gene: TRBJ1-4; v_gene: TRBV2; d_gene: .; CDR3aa: CASRNGATNEKLFF; CDR3nt: TGTGCCAGCAGAAACGGGGCTACTAATGAAAAACTGTTTTTT
abundance: once; j_gene: TRBJ2-7; v_gene: TRBV11-2; d_gene: TRBD2; CDR3aa: CASSQGGTSGSLYEQYF; CDR3nt: TGTGCCAGCAGCCAGGGGGGGACTAGCGGGAGTCTCTACGAGCAGTACTTC
abundance: .; j_gene: TRBJ2-3; v_gene: TRBV12-3/TRBV12-4; d_gene: TRBD1; CDR3aa: CASSHRNRGFPTDTQYF; CDR3nt: TGTGCCAGCAGCCACCGTAACAGGGGGTTCCCCACAGATACGCAGTATTTT
abundance: .; j_gene: TRBJ2-7; v_gene: TRBV6-5; d_gene: TRBD2; CDR3aa: CASSSRTTAGGPEHYF; CDR3nt: TGTGCCAGCAGTTCCCGTACTACAGCGGGAGGGCCCGAACACTACTTC
abundance: .; j_gene: TRBJ1-1; v_gene: TRBV4-3; d_gene: .; CDR3aa: CASSLGTGQQRTEAFF; CDR3nt: TGCGCCAGTAGCCTCGGGACGGGACAACAGCGGACTGAAGCTTTCTTT
abundance: .; j_gene: TRBJ2-7; v_gene: TRBV6-6; d_gene: TRBD2; CDR3aa: CVSTYGVAGGLDEQYF; CDR3nt: TGTGTCAGCACTTACGGGGTAGCGGGAGGTTTGGACGAGCAGTACTTC
abundance: .; j_gene: TRBJ1-1; v_gene: TRBV11-2; d_gene: TRBD1; CDR3aa: CASSLDAGGEALF; CDR3nt: TGTGCCAGCAGCTTAGACGCAGGGGGTGAAGCTCTCTTT
abundance: .; j_gene: TRBJ1-6; v_gene: TRBV14; d_gene: .; CDR3aa: CASSQVDRTPLHF; CDR3nt: TGTGCCAGCAGCCAAGTTGACAGGACGCCCCTCCACTTT
abundance: .; j_gene: TRBJ2-1; v_gene: TRBV10-3; d_gene: .; CDR3aa: CAIRPLSSNEQFF; CDR3nt: TGTGCCATCAGGCCGCTGAGCTCCAATGAGCAGTTCTTC
abundance: .; j_gene: TRBJ1-6; v_gene: TRBV19; d_gene: .; CDR3aa: CASITERGLKSPLHF; CDR3nt: TGTGCCAGTATTACGGAGAGGGGTTTAAAGTCACCCCTCCACTTT
abundance: few; j_gene: TRBJ2-1; v_gene: TRBV11-2; d_gene: .; CDR3aa: CASSFGYMGAYEQFF; CDR3nt: TGTGCCAGTAGCTTTGGATATATGGGGGCCTACGAGCAGTTCTTC
abundance: many; j_gene: TRBJ2-5; v_gene: TRBV6-2/TRBV6-3; d_gene: TRBD2; CDR3aa: CASRRKTSGSPQETQYF; CDR3nt: TGTGCCAGCAGACGCAAGACTAGCGGGAGCCCTCAAGAGACCCAGTACTTC
abundance: .; j_gene: TRBJ2-2; v_gene: TRBV11-3; d_gene: .; CDR3aa: CASSSNSKNVTRELFF; CDR3nt: TGTGCCAGCAGCTCCAATAGCAAGAATGTCACCAGGGAGCTGTTTTTT
abundance: few; j_gene: TRBJ2-5; v_gene: TRBV4-1; d_gene: .; CDR3aa: CASSQLGAQYF; CDR3nt: TGCGCCAGCAGCCAACTCGGGGCCCAGTACTTC
abundance: .; j_gene: TRBJ2-1; v_gene: TRBV12-3/TRBV12-4; d_gene: .; CDR3aa: CASSFSWRESRRNKQFF; CDR3nt: TGTGCCAGCAGTTTTTCGTGGCGGGAATCAAGAAGGAATAAGCAGTTCTTC
abundance: few; j_gene: TRBJ2-2; v_gene: TRBV6-5; d_gene: .; CDR3aa: CASSYHWDSNTGELFF; CDR3nt: TGTGCCAGCAGTTACCATTGGGATTCGAACACCGGGGAGCTGTTTTTT
abundance: many; j_gene: TRBJ1-2; v_gene: TRBV6-5; d_gene: TRBD1; CDR3aa: CASSSPLDRDYTF; CDR3nt: TGTGCCAGCAGTTCGCCCCTGGACAGGGACTACACCTTC
abundance: .; j_gene: TRBJ1-1; v_gene: TRBV14; d_gene: TRBD1; CDR3aa: CASSRLGGRDTDAFF; CDR3nt: TGTGCCAGCAGTCGACTAGGGGGCCGGGACACTGATGCTTTCTTT
abundance: .; j_gene: TRBJ2-1; v_gene: TRBV19; d_gene: .; CDR3aa: CASRWSSPKDEQFF; CDR3nt: TGTGCCAGCCGTTGGAGCTCCCCGAAGGATGAGCAGTTCTTC
abundance: .; j_gene: TRBJ1-4; v_gene: TRBV7-9; d_gene: .; CDR3aa: CASSFLQGVEKLFF; CDR3nt: TGTGCCAGCAGCTTCCTACAGGGAGTCGAAAAACTGTTTTTT
abundance: .; j_gene: TRBJ2-5; v_gene: TRBV5-6; d_gene: .; CDR3aa: CASSTRYQETQYF; CDR3nt: TGTGCCAGCAGCACAAGGTACCAAGAGACCCAGTACTTC
abundance: few; j_gene: TRBJ2-7; v_gene: TRBV6-6; d_gene: TRBD2; CDR3aa: CASRPGGLAGGSGLYEQYF; CDR3nt: TGTGCCAGCAGACCAGGAGGTCTAGCGGGAGGTTCCGGACTGTACGAGCAGTACTTC
abundance: .; j_gene: TRBJ2-7; v_gene: TRBV11-2; d_gene: .; CDR3aa: CASSLDMGDEHYF; CDR3nt: TGTGCCAGCAGCTTAGATATGGGCGACGAGCATTACTTC
abundance: .; j_gene: TRBJ1-2; v_gene: TRBV29-1; d_gene: TRBD1; CDR3aa: CSVEKKTGTYDYTF; CDR3nt: TGCAGCGTTGAAAAGAAGACAGGGACATACGACTACACCTTC
abundance: .; j_gene: TRBJ2-1; v_gene: TRBV6-5; d_gene: .; CDR3aa: CASSPLGGGGNYNEQFF; CDR3nt: TGTGCCAGCAGTCCCCTTGGGGGCGGGGGTAATTACAATGAGCAGTTCTTC
abundance: .; j_gene: TRBJ2-7; v_gene: TRBV11-2; d_gene: .; CDR3aa: CASSLAFSYEQYF; CDR3nt: TGTGCCAGCAGCTTAGCTTTCTCATACGAGCAGTACTTC
abundance: many; j_gene: TRBJ2-7; v_gene: TRBV4-1; d_gene: TRBD2; CDR3aa: CASSRGTSGRNYEQYF; CDR3nt: TGCGCCAGCAGCCGCGGGACTAGCGGGAGAAACTACGAGCAGTACTTC
abundance: many; j_gene: TRBJ1-5; v_gene: TRBV6-1; d_gene: TRBD1; CDR3aa: CASTPAGGMSSNQPQHF; CDR3nt: TGTGCCAGCACCCCGGCAGGGGGCATGTCGAGCAATCAGCCCCAGCATTTT
abundance: .; j_gene: TRBJ2-7; v_gene: TRBV11-2; d_gene: TRBD1; CDR3aa: CASRPTIGGLYEQYF; CDR3nt: TGTGCCAGCAGACCTACGATAGGGGGCCTTTACGAGCAGTATTTC
abundance: .; j_gene: TRBJ1-4; v_gene: TRBV5-6; d_gene: TRBD1; CDR3aa: CTSSLVTGATNEKLFF; CDR3nt: TGTACCAGCAGCTTGGTAACAGGGGCAACTAATGAAAAACTGTTTTTT
abundance: .; j_gene: TRBJ2-2; v_gene: TRBV9; d_gene: .; CDR3aa: CASSPDGLWDAQNTGELFF; CDR3nt: TGTGCCAGCAGCCCGGACGGGCTTTGGGACGCACAAAACACCGGGGAGCTGTTTTTT
abundance: .; j_gene: TRBJ2-3; v_gene: TRBV4-1; d_gene: .; CDR3aa: CAGSQDLDTQYF; CDR3nt: TGCGCTGGCAGCCAAGACCTCGATACGCAGTATTTT
abundance: many; j_gene: TRBJ2-2; v_gene: TRBV29-1; d_gene: .; CDR3aa: CSVESREGGELFF; CDR3nt: TGCAGCGTTGAATCCAGAGAGGGCGGGGAGCTGTTTTTT
abundance: .; j_gene: TRBJ2-1; v_gene: TRBV10-2; d_gene: .; CDR3aa: CASIDTGRGHEQFF; CDR3nt: TGCGCCAGCATAGATACGGGCCGCGGCCATGAGCAGTTCTTC
abundance: many; j_gene: TRBJ1-1; v_gene: TRBV29-1; d_gene: TRBD1; CDR3aa: CTGTGDTEAFF; CDR3nt: TGCACTGGGACAGGAGACACTGAAGCTTTCTTT
abundance: few; j_gene: TRBJ2-7; v_gene: TRBV5-1; d_gene: TRBD2; CDR3aa: CASSFGLAASYEQYF; CDR3nt: TGCGCCAGCAGCTTCGGACTAGCGGCCTCCTACGAGCAGTACTTC
abundance: .; j_gene: TRBJ2-1; v_gene: TRBV11-1; d_gene: .; CDR3aa: CAQRGSYNEQFF; CDR3nt: TGTGCCCAGAGGGGCTCCTACAATGAGCAGTTCTTC
abundance: .; j_gene: TRBJ1-1; v_gene: TRBV11-1; d_gene: .; CDR3aa: CGSSLKYKNREAFF; CDR3nt: TGTGGCAGCAGCTTGAAGTACAAGAACAGAGAAGCTTTCTTT
abundance: .; j_gene: TRBJ2-1; v_gene: TRBV6-1; d_gene: .; CDR3aa: CTSGTDINEQFF; CDR3nt: TGTACCAGCGGGACAGATATCAATGAGCAGTTCTTC
abundance: many; j_gene: TRBJ2-1; v_gene: TRBV4-2; d_gene: TRBD2; CDR3aa: CASSGTSGITNEQFF; CDR3nt: TGTGCCAGCAGCGGAACTAGCGGGATTACCAATGAGCAGTTCTTC
abundance: .; j_gene: TRBJ2-1; v_gene: TRBV11-2; d_gene: .; CDR3aa: CACSLLFVQTERFF; CDR3nt: TGTGCCTGCAGCTTATTATTTGTTCAGACTGAGCGGTTCTTC
abundance: .; j_gene: TRBJ1-5; v_gene: TRBV6-6; d_gene: TRBD1; CDR3aa: CASRTGTVDSNQPQHF; CDR3nt: TGTGCCAGCAGAACGGGGACAGTCGATAGCAATCAGCCCCAGCATTTT
abundance: many; j_gene: TRBJ2-3; v_gene: TRBV29-1; d_gene: TRBD2; CDR3aa: CSVDLAASTDTQYF; CDR3nt: TGCAGCGTTGACCTAGCGGCAAGCACAGATACGCAGTATTTT
abundance: .; j_gene: TRBJ2-5; v_gene: TRBV4-2; d_gene: TRBD2; CDR3aa: CASNQDPPGGEETQYF; CDR3nt: TGTGCTAGCAACCAAGATCCCCCGGGGGGAGAAGAGACCCAGTACTTC
abundance: .; j_gene: TRBJ2-1; v_gene: TRBV11-2; d_gene: .; CDR3aa: CASSYGAERFF; CDR3nt: TGTGCCAGCAGCTACGGTGCCGAGCGGTTCTTC
abundance: many; j_gene: TRBJ2-7; v_gene: TRBV6-2/TRBV6-3; d_gene: .; CDR3aa: CASTDRVAGEQYF; CDR3nt: TGTGCCAGCACCGATCGGGTCGCGGGCGAGCAGTACTTC
abundance: .; j_gene: TRBJ1-3; v_gene: TRBV30; d_gene: .; CDR3aa: CAWSTGRGYGNTIYF; CDR3nt: TGTGCCTGGAGTACGGGACGGGGATATGGAAACACCATATATTTT